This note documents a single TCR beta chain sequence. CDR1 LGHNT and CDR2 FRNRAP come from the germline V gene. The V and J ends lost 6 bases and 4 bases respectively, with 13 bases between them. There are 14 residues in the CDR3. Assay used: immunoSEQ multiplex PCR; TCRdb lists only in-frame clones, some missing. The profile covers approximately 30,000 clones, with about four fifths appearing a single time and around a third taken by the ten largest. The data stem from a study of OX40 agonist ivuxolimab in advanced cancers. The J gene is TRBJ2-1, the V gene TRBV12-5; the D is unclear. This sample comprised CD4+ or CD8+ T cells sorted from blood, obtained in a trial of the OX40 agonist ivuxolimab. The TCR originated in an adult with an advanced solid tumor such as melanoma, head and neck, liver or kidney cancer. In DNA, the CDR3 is TGTGCTAGTGGCCCGGAGAGCTTTTACAATGAGCAGTTCTTC. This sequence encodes CASGPESFYNEQFF.